This T cell receptor beta chain stems from a study of T cells in narcolepsy. Only in-frame clones appear in the TCRdb table, and some are missing; sequencing was by immunoSEQ multiplex PCR. The repertoire holds some 20,000 clones, with around 83% as singletons. This clonotype was obtained from a human donor in good health. The sample comprised memory (CD45RA-) CD4+ T cells from blood.

Written as DNA, the CDR3 is TGTGCCAGTAGGCGACGAGGGTCACAGTATAGCAATCAGCCCCAGCATTTT. Its protein product is CASRRRGSQYSNQPQHF. This chain joins TRBV19 and TRBJ1-5; D not resolved. Germline lookup yields CDR1 LNHDA and CDR2 SQIVND (reference sequence). CDR3 length: 17 residues. The V and J ends lost 6 bases and 0 bases respectively, with 18 bases between them. Looking up the rest from reference TRBV19 and TRBJ1-5 gives the full variable domain: DGGITQSPKYLFRKEGQNVTLSCEQNLNHDAMYWYRQDPGQGLRLIYYSQIVNDFQKGDIAEGYSVSREKKESFPLTVTSAQKNPTAFYLCASRRRGSQYSNQPQHFGDGTRLSIL.